The 24 T cell receptor beta chains in this list originate from one sample, sequenced in a study of cytomegalovirus exposure and HLA in healthy donors. The PCR used 60 Vbeta and 13 Jbeta primers. Sequenced by immunoSEQ multiplex PCR; TCRdb stores in-frame clones only, minus some. The table lists 25,000 to 30,000 clones. Material: PBMCs. The source of these receptors is a man aged 25 to 40 in good health and CMV-seronegative.

V gene TRBV7-9 combines with J gene TRBJ2-3, with 9 nucleotides matching TRBD2. Germline CDR1 is SEHNR and CDR2 is FQNEAQ (reference sequence). The CDR3 contains 16 residues. The V gene end was trimmed by 6 bases and the J gene end by 3 bases; junction bases not matched to a gene: 10. This chain's CDR3 is CASSPMAGGPTDTQYF. The CDR3 DNA reads as TGTGCCAGCAGTCCCATGGCGGGAGGGCCTACAGATACGCAGTATTTT.

The CDR3 spells CASSKLQGEVRQPQHF. The CDR3 DNA reads as TGTGCCAGCAGTAAACTACAGGGGGAAGTACGGCAGCCCCAGCATTTT. The chain is built from TRBV28 and TRBJ1-5; 8 nucleotides match TRBD1. The germline V gene has CDR1 MDHEN and CDR2 SYDVKM. J was trimmed by 7 bases and V by 5 bases; bases with no gene match: 13. The CDR3 extends over 16 amino acids.

This chain joins TRBV6-5 and TRBJ1-2, with D tentatively TRBD1 (5 bases). V lost 6 bases and J 8 bases, leaving 19 bases between the germline ends. This CDR3 is built from 14 residues. CDR1 is MNHEY and CDR2 is SVGAGI in the germline V gene. The CDR3: CASSRGLESLGYTF. As DNA, the CDR3 is TGTGCCAGCAGCCGGGGACTCGAGTCACTCGGCTACACCTTC.

The rearrangement links TRBV10-3 to TRBJ1-2; tentative D call: TRBD1 (5 bases). Germline CDR1 ENHRY, CDR2 SYGVKD. CDR3 size: 13 residues. V shed 2 bases and J shed 3 bases, with 7 bases lying between them. The CDR3 DNA reads as TGTGCCATCAGTGAGATCAGGGACTATGGCTACACCTTC. It specifies CAISEIRDYGYTF.

The V gene is TRBV5-4, the J gene TRBJ2-1; D not certain. The CDR3 spans 15 residues. V was cut by 4 bases and J by 7 bases, with 18 bases left in between. The V gene's germline CDR1 is SGHNT and CDR2 YYREEE (reference sequence). The chain's CDR3 is CASSLVSVGDNEQFF. For the CDR3, the DNA is TGTGCCAGCAGCCTTGTTTCGGTCGGTGATAATGAGCAGTTCTTC. Variable domain in full (rest from reference TRBV5-4 and TRBJ2-1): ETGVTQSPTHLIKTRGQQVTLRCSSQSGHNTVSWYQQALGQGPQFIFQYYREEENGRGNFPPRFSGLQFPNYSSELNVNALELDDSALYLCASSLVSVGDNEQFFGPGTRLTVL.

This chain links TRBV11-2 with TRBJ2-7; D is possibly TRBD2 (5 bases). The CDR3 loop spans 14 amino acids. Germline assignment: CDR1 SGHAT and CDR2 FQNNGV. V lost 1 base and J 1 base, leaving 8 bases between the germline ends. DNA of the CDR3: TGTGCCAGCAGCTTAGTTCGGGGTTCCTACGAGCAGTACTTC. Translating gives CASSLVRGSYEQYF.

This chain connects TRBV25-1 to TRBJ1-2, with 7 bases fitting TRBD1. CDR1 is MGHDK and CDR2 is SYGVNS in the germline V gene. Losses at the gene ends were 4 bases for V and 7 bases for J; bases not matched to a gene: 6. The CDR3 sequence is 13 residues long. CDR3 DNA sequence: TGTGCCAGCAGTGGACAGGGCAAGGTTGGCTACACCTTC. Protein sequence: CASSGQGKVGYTF.

This chain joins TRBV5-1 and TRBJ2-5; tentative D call: TRBD2 (5 bases). Germline V gene data show CDR1 as SGHRS and CDR2 as YFSETQ. The V end was cut by 0 bases, the J end by 5 bases, with 11 bases between. This CDR3 is 14 amino acids long. The CDR3 bases are TGCGCCAGCAGCTTGGGAGGGATGCTTGAGACCCAGTACTTC. As protein: CASSLGGMLETQYF. The full variable domain, in which reference TRBV5-1 and TRBJ2-5 provide the parts outside the CDR3, is KAGVTQTPRYLIKTRGQQVTLSCSPISGHRSVSWYQQTPGQGLQFLFEYFSETQRNKGNFPGRFSGRQFSNSRSEMNVSTLELGDSALYLCASSLGGMLETQYFGPGTRLLVL.

In DNA form, the CDR3 reads TGTGCCAGCAGCTTGGCCGGGGGTTTTGCCAAAAACATTCAGTACTTC. Translation gives CASSLAGGFAKNIQYF. The chain is built from TRBV5-4 and TRBJ2-4; perhaps TRBD2 as D (6 bases). CDR1 and CDR2 (germline): SGHNT, YYREEE (reference sequence). Trimming stripped 0 bases from V and 1 base from J, with 11 bases between. The CDR3 spans 16 residues.

This chain uses TRBV19 with TRBJ2-6; tentative D call: TRBD1 (6 bases). The ends were cut back, 7 bases at V and 0 bases at J, with 13 bases in the middle. This CDR3 is 16 amino acids long. Germline CDR1 reads LNHDA; CDR2 reads SQIVND (reference sequence). The CDR3 sequence: CASTRTDTSGANVLTF. In DNA, the CDR3 is TGTGCCAGTACCCGGACAGATACCTCTGGGGCCAACGTCCTGACTTTC.

The chain has TRBV7-2 and TRBJ2-3; 11 nucleotides align to TRBD2. Losses at the gene ends were 6 bases for V and 6 bases for J; bases not matched to a gene: 5. The CDR3 consists of 14 residues. CDR1 is SGHTA, CDR2 FQGNSA, per germline. DNA of the CDR3: TGTGCCAGCAGTTATAGCGGGGGGGCCGATACGCAGTATTTT. This sequence encodes CASSYSGGADTQYF.

The chain recombines TRBV5-1 with TRBJ2-2, with D perhaps matching TRBD2 (5 bases). Trimming left V 2 bases short and J 6 bases short, with 14 bases between. The CDR3 sequence is 15 residues long. CDR1 and CDR2 (germline): SGHRS, YFSETQ. CDR3 loop: CASSLEEARPGELFF. The CDR3 region has the DNA TGCGCCAGCAGCTTAGAGGAGGCCCGACCCGGGGAGCTGTTTTTT. The full variable domain, its missing parts supplied by reference TRBV5-1 and TRBJ2-2, is KAGVTQTPRYLIKTRGQQVTLSCSPISGHRSVSWYQQTPGQGLQFLFEYFSETQRNKGNFPGRFSGRQFSNSRSEMNVSTLELGDSALYLCASSLEEARPGELFFGEGSRLTVL.

V usage is TRBV5-4 and J usage is TRBJ2-1; weak D call: TRBD2 (5 bases). This CDR3 is built from 12 residues. The germline V and J ends were trimmed by 3 bases and 15 bases, with 16 bases remaining between them. Germline loops: CDR1 SGHNT, CDR2 YYREEE (reference sequence). The chain's CDR3 is CASSWGARGPFF. The CDR3 nucleotides read TGTGCCAGCAGCTGGGGTGCCAGAGGGCCGTTCTTC. The whole variable domain, filled in from reference TRBV5-4 and TRBJ2-1, reads ETGVTQSPTHLIKTRGQQVTLRCSSQSGHNTVSWYQQALGQGPQFIFQYYREEENGRGNFPPRFSGLQFPNYSSELNVNALELDDSALYLCASSWGARGPFFGPGTRLTVL.

V and J are TRBV6-5 and TRBJ2-1; 8 bases agree with TRBD2. With V trimmed by 5 bases and J by 9 bases, 12 bases remained unmatched. This CDR3 contains 15 residues. Germline assignment: CDR1 MNHEY and CDR2 SVGAGI. The CDR3 region is CASSPRYGRAAEQFF. The CDR3 coding sequence is TGTGCCAGCAGTCCCAGGTACGGGAGGGCTGCTGAGCAGTTCTTC.

The chain recombines TRBV5-5 with TRBJ2-6, with TRBD1 matching 10 bases. With 5 bases clipped from V and 3 bases from J, the junction kept 8 bases outside the gene matches. Germline CDR1 is SGHKS and CDR2 is YYEKEE (reference sequence). This CDR3 comprises 17 residues. As DNA, the CDR3 is TGTGCCAGCAGAGGGACAGGGGCTGTAGGTGGGGCCAACGTCCTGACTTTC. Its protein product is CASRGTGAVGGANVLTF.

Written as DNA, the CDR3 is TGTGCCAGCAGGCTGACTACAGAGACCCAGTACTTC. Amino acids: CASRLTTETQYF. The rearrangement links TRBV6-1 to TRBJ2-5; the D gene is possibly TRBD2 (5 bases). Per the germline V gene, CDR1 is MNHNS and CDR2 is SASEGT. The V and J ends lost 6 bases and 4 bases respectively, with 9 bases between them. This CDR3 spans 12 amino acids.

The genes are TRBV7-9 and TRBJ2-7; maybe TRBD1 (6 bases). Trimming pared 2 bases from V and 5 bases from J, leaving 10 bases between. Germline CDR1 reads SEHNR; CDR2 reads FQNEAQ (reference sequence). This CDR3 contains 13 residues. The CDR3 loop is CASSLYRVDEQYF. CDR3 nucleotides: TGTGCCAGCAGCTTATACAGGGTGGACGAGCAGTACTTC. The whole variable domain, filled in from reference TRBV7-9 and TRBJ2-7, reads DTGVSQNPRHKITKRGQNVTFRCDPISEHNRLYWYRQTLGQGPEFLTYFQNEAQLEKSRLLSDRFSAERPKGSFSTLEIQRTEQGDSAMYLCASSLYRVDEQYFGPGTRLTVT.

The CDR3 loop is CASSHRTGSDGYTF. CDR3 DNA sequence: TGTGCCAGCAGCCACAGGACAGGGTCTGATGGCTACACCTTC. V is TRBV7-8 and J is TRBJ1-2; 8 bases fit TRBD1. This CDR3 contains 14 residues. Germline loops: CDR1 SGHVS, CDR2 FQNEAQ. The trim removed 5 bases at V and 6 bases at J, leaving 8 bases unmatched. The full variable domain, with the rest looked up from reference TRBV7-8 and TRBJ1-2, is GAGVSQSPRYKVAKRGQDVALRCDPISGHVSLFWYQQALGQGPEFLTYFQNEAQLDKSGLPSDRFFAERPEGSVSTLKIQRTQQEDSAVYLCASSHRTGSDGYTFGSGTRLTVV.

The V call is TRBV10-1, the J call TRBJ1-6; TRBD1 matches 8 bases. Germline V gene sequence: CDR1 WNHNN, CDR2 SYGVQD (reference sequence). The CDR3 has 17 amino acids. Losses at the gene ends were 6 bases for V and 6 bases for J; bases not matched to a gene: 13. CDR3 sequence reads: CASRPNDRQGPNSPLHF. As DNA, the CDR3 is TGCGCCAGCAGGCCAAACGATAGACAGGGGCCTAATTCACCCCTCCACTTT.

V gene TRBV6-6 combines with J gene TRBJ1-4, with D possibly TRBD1 on 6 matching bases. Trimming left V 0 bases short and J 6 bases short, with 11 bases between. The CDR3 consists of 15 residues. The V gene's germline CDR1 is MNHNY and CDR2 SVGAGI (reference sequence). The CDR3 DNA reads TGTGCCAGCAGTTACTCCGGGACACTTGATGAAAAACTGTTTTTT. It specifies CASSYSGTLDEKLFF.

This rearrangement joins TRBV19 to TRBJ1-1, with D uncertain. Germline CDR1 LNHDA, CDR2 SQIVND (reference sequence). The CDR3 loop spans 13 amino acids. The V end lost 1 base, the J end lost 4 bases, and 7 bases lay between the germline ends. Here the CDR3 reads CASSIGSGTEAFF. CDR3 in DNA: TGTGCCAGTAGTATAGGAAGCGGCACTGAAGCTTTCTTT.

This chain uses TRBV5-5 with TRBJ2-2, with 7 bases lining up with TRBD1. The CDR3 sequence is 15 residues long. The germline CDR1 and CDR2 sequences are SGHKS and YYEKEE (reference sequence). V shed 2 bases, J shed 9 bases, and the junction held 10 bases outside the gene matches. CDR3: CASSFDRDRVRELFF. As DNA, the CDR3 is TGTGCCAGCAGCTTTGACCGGGACAGAGTCCGGGAGCTGTTTTTT. The full variable domain, in which reference TRBV5-5 and TRBJ2-2 provide the parts outside the CDR3, is DAGVTQSPTHLIKTRGQQVTLRCSPISGHKSVSWYQQVLGQGPQFIFQYYEKEERGRGNFPDRFSARQFPNYSSELNVNALLLGDSALYLCASSFDRDRVRELFFGEGSRLTVL.

This rearrangement joins TRBV29-1 to TRBJ2-7; a weak D match, TRBD1 (5 bases). The V gene's germline CDR1 is SQVTM and CDR2 ANQGSEA. Trimming pared 7 bases from V and 6 bases from J, leaving 13 bases between. The CDR3 totals 11 residues. The CDR3 region is CSAWGGFEQYF. CDR3 DNA sequence: TGCAGCGCCTGGGGCGGTTTCGAGCAGTACTTC.

This sequence joins TRBV28 and TRBJ2-7; the match to TRBD1 covers 12 bases. Germline CDR1 reads MDHEN; CDR2 reads SYDVKM. V was pared by 4 bases and J by 5 bases, with 6 bases of the junction left unmatched. This CDR3 comprises 15 residues. CDR3 residues: CASSSAGTGGHEQYF. In nucleotides, the CDR3 is TGTGCCAGCAGTTCCGCCGGGACAGGGGGCCACGAGCAGTACTTC.